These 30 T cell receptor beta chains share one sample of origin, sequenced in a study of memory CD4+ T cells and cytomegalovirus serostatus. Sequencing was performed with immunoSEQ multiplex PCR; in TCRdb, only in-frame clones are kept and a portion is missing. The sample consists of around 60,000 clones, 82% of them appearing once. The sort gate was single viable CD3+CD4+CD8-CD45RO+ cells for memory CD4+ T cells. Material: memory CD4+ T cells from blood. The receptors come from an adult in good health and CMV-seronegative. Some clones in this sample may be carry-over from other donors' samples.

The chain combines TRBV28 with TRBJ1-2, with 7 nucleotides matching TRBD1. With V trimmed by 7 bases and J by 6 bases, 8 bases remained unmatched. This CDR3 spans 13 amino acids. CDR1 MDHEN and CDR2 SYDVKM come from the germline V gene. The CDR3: CASKVTGWNGYTF. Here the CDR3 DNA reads TGTGCCAGCAAGGTGACAGGGTGGAATGGCTACACCTTC.

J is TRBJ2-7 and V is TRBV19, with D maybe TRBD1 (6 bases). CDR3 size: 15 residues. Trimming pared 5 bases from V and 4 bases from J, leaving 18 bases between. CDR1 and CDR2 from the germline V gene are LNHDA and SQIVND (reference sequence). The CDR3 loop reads CASSAQGKSRYEQYF. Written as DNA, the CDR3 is TGTGCCAGTAGTGCACAGGGAAAAAGTAGGTACGAGCAGTACTTC.

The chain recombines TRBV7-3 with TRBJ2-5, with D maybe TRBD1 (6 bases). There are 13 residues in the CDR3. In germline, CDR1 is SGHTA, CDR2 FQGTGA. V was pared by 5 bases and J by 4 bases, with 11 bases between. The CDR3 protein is CASSPGHLETQYF. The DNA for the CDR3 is TGTGCCAGCAGCCCGGGACACCTAGAGACCCAGTACTTC. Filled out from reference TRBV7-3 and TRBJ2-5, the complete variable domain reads GAGVSQTPSNKVTEKGKYVELRCDPISGHTALYWYRQSLGQGPEFLIYFQGTGAADDSGLPNDRFFAVRPEGSVSTLKIQRTERGDSAVYLCASSPGHLETQYFGPGTRLLVL.

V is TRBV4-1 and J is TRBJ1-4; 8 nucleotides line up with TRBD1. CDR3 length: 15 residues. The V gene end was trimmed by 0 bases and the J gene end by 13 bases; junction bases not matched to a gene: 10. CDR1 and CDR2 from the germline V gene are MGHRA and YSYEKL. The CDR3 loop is CASSQDPWTGTGLFF. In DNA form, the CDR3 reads TGCGCCAGCAGCCAAGATCCCTGGACAGGGACGGGACTGTTTTTT.

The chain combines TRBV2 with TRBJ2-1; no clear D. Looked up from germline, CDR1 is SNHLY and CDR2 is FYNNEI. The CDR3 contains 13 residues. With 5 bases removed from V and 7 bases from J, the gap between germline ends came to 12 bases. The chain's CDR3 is CASSSIRRNEQFF. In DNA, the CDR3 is TGTGCCAGCAGTTCGATCAGGCGGAATGAGCAGTTCTTC.

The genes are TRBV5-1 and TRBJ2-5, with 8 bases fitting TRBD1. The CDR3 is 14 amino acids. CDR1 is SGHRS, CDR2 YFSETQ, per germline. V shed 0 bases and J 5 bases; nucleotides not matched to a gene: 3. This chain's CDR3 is CASSLDRGEETQYF. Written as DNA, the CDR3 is TGCGCCAGCAGCTTGGACAGGGGGGAGGAGACCCAGTACTTC.

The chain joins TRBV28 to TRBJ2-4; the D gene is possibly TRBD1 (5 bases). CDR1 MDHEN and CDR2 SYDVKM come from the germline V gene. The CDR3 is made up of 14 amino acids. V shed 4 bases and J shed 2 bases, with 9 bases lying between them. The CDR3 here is CASSSRVPKNIQYF. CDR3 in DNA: TGTGCCAGCAGTTCCAGGGTACCCAAAAACATTCAGTACTTC.

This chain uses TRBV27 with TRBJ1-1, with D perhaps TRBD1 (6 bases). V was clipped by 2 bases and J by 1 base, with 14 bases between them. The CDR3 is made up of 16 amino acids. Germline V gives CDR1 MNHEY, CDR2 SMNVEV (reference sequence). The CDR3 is CASSLRGQGRNTEAFF. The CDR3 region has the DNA TGTGCCAGCAGTTTAAGGGGTCAGGGGAGGAACACTGAAGCTTTCTTT.

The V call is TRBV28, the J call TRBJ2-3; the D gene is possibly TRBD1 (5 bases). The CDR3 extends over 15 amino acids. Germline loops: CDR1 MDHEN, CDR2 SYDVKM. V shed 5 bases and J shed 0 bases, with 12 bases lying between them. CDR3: CASSLGRQSTDTQYF. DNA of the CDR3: TGTGCCAGCAGTCTAGGAAGACAGAGCACAGATACGCAGTATTTT.

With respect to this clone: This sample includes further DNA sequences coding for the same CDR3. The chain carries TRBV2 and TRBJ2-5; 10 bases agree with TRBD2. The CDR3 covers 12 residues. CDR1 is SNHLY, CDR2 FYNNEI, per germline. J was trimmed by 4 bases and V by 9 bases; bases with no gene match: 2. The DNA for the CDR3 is TGTGCCAGTAGACTAGCGGGAGAGACCCAGTACTTC. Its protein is CASRLAGETQYF.

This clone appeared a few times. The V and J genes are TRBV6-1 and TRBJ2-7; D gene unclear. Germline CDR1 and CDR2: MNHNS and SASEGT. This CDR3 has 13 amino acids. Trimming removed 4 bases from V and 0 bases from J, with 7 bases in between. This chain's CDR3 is CASSVVLSYEQYF. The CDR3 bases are TGTGCCAGCAGTGTAGTTCTCTCCTACGAGCAGTACTTC.

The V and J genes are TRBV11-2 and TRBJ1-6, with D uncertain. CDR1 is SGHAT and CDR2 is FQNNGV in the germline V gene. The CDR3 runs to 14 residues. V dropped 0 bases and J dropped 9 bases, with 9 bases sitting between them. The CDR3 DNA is TGTGCCAGCAGCTTAGAAGCCCTCCCTTCACCCCTCCACTTT. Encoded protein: CASSLEALPSPLHF.

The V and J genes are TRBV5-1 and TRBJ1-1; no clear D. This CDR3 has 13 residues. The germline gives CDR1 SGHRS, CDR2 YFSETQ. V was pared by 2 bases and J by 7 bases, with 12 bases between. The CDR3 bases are TGCGCCAGCAGCTTCGGGATGGGAGTTGAAGCTTTCTTT. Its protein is CASSFGMGVEAFF. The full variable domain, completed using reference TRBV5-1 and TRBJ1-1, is KAGVTQTPRYLIKTRGQQVTLSCSPISGHRSVSWYQQTPGQGLQFLFEYFSETQRNKGNFPGRFSGRQFSNSRSEMNVSTLELGDSALYLCASSFGMGVEAFFGQGTRLTVV.

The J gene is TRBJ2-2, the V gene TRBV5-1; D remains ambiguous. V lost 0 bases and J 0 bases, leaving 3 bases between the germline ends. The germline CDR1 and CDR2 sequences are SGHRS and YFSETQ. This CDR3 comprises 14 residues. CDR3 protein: CASSLVTNTGELFF. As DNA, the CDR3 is TGCGCCAGCAGCTTGGTCACGAACACCGGGGAGCTGTTTTTT.

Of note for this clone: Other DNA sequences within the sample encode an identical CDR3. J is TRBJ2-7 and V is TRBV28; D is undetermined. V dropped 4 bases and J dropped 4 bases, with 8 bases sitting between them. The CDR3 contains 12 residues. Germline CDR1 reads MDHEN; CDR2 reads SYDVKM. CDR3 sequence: CASSSQLYEQYF. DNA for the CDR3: TGTGCCAGCAGTTCCCAATTATACGAGCAGTACTTC.

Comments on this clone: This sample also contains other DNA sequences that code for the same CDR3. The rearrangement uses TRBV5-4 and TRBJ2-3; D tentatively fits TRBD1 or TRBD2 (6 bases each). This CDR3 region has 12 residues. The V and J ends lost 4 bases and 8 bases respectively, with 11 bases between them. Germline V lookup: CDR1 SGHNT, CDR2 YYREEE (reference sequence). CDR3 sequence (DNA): TGTGCCAGCAGCCGCGAGGGGGGTACGCAGTATTTT. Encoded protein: CASSREGGTQYF.

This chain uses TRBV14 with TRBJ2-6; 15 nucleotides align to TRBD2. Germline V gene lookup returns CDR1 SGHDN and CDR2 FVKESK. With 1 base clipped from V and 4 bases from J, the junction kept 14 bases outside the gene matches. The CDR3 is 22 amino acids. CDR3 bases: TGTGCCAGCAGCCAAGCCGGGGGACTAGCGGGAGGCCAATATAGAGGGGCCAACGTCCTGACTTTC. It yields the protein CASSQAGGLAGGQYRGANVLTF.

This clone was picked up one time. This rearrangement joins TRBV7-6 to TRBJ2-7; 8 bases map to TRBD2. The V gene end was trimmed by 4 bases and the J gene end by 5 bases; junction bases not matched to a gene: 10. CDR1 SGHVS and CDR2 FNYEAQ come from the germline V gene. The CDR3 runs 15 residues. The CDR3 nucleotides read TGTGCCAGCAGCTCGAATGCAGCGGGGGTTAACGAGCAGTACTTC. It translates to CASSSNAAGVNEQYF.

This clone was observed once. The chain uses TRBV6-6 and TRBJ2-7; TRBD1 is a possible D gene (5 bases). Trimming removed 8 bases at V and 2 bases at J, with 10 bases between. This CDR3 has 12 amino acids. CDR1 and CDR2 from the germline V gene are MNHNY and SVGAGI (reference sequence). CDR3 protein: CASGQGPYEQYF. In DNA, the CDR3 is TGTGCCAGCGGGCAGGGTCCCTACGAGCAGTACTTC.

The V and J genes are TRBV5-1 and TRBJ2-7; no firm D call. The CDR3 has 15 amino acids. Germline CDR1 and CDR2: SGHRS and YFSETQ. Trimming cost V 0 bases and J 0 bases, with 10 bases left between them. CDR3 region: CASSLEVASSYEQYF. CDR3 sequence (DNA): TGCGCCAGCAGCTTGGAAGTAGCAAGCTCCTACGAGCAGTACTTC.

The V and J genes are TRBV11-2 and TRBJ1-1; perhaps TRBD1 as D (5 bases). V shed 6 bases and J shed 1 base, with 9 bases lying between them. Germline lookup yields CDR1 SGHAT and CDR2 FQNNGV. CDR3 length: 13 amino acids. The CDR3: CASSPGGNTEAFF. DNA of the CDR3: TGTGCCAGCAGTCCCGGGGGGAACACTGAAGCTTTCTTT.

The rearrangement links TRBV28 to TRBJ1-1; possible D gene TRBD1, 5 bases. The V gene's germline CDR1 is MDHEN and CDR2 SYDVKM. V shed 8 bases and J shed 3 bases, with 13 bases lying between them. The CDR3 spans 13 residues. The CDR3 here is CASHGATDTEAFF. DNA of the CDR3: TGTGCCAGCCATGGGGCTACGGACACTGAAGCTTTCTTT.

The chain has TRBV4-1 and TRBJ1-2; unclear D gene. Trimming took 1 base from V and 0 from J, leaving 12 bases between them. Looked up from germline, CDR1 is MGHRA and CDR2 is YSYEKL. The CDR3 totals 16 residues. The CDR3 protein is CASSQGMEGANYGYTF. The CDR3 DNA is TGCGCCAGCAGCCAAGGCATGGAAGGAGCTAACTATGGCTACACCTTC.

Written as DNA, the CDR3 is TGTGCCAGCAGTAAGAGGACAGGGGGCACAGATACGCAGTATTTT. It codes for CASSKRTGGTDTQYF. The gene calls are TRBV28 and TRBJ2-3; 9 bases fit TRBD1. V shed 5 bases and J 1 base; nucleotides not matched to a gene: 4. The germline gives CDR1 MDHEN, CDR2 SYDVKM. The CDR3 runs 15 residues.

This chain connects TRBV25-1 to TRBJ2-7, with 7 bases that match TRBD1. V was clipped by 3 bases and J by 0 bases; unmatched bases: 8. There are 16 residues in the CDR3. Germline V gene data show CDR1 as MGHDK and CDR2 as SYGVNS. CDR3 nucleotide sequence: TGTGCCAGCAGTGACTTCGGACAGGTGAGCTCCTACGAGCAGTACTTC. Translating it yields CASSDFGQVSSYEQYF.

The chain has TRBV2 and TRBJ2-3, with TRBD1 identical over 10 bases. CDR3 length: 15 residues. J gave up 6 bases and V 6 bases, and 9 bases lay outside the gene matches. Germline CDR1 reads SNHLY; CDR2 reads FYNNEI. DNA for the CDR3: TGTGCCAGCAGCCGACAGGGGGCGAGGTTGGATACGCAGTATTTT. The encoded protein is CASSRQGARLDTQYF. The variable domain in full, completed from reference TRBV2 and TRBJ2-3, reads EPEVTQTPSHQVTQMGQEVILRCVPISNHLYFYWYRQILGQKVEFLVSFYNNEISEKSEIFDDQFSVERPDGSNFTLKIRSTKLEDSAMYFCASSRQGARLDTQYFGPGTRLTVL.

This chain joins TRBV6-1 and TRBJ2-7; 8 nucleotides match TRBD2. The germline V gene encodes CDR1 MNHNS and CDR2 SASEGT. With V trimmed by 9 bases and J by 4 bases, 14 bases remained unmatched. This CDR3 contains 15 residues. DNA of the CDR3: TGTGCCAGTGCCTCACTAAGCGGGAGCCAGTACGAGCAGTACTTC. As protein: CASASLSGSQYEQYF.

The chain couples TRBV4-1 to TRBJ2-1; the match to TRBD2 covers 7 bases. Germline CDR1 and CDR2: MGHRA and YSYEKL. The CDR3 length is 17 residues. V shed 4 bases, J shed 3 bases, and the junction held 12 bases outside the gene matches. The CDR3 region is CASSRGLDTVDYNEQFF. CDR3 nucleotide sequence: TGCGCCAGCAGCCGAGGACTAGATACGGTGGACTACAATGAGCAGTTCTTC.

CDR3 in amino acids: CASSTHGTGYTEAFF. CDR3 nucleotides: TGTGCCAGCAGCACCCACGGGACAGGGTACACTGAAGCTTTCTTT. The chain has TRBV9 and TRBJ1-1; TRBD1 matches at 9 bases. V shed 4 bases, J shed 3 bases, and the junction held 7 bases outside the gene matches. Germline assignment: CDR1 SGDLS and CDR2 YYNGEE. This CDR3 has 15 amino acids.

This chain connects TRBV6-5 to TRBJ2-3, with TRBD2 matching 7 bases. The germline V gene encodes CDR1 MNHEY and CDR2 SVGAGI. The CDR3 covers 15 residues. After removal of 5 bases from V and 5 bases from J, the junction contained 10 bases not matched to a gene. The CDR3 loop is CASSLGEGLGDTQYF. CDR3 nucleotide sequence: TGTGCCAGCAGTCTAGGGGAGGGTTTAGGAGATACGCAGTATTTT.